These T cell receptor beta chains were read from a single sample in a study of blood T cell repertoires in COVID-19. Profiling relied on immunoSEQ multiplex PCR, and the TCRdb table lists in-frame clones only, not all of them. This sample has some 200,000 clones; roughly four fifths occur once, and the top ten carry approximately 12%. The sample comprised peripheral blood. The receptor source for this set is a woman aged 40 to 50 with acute or convalescent COVID-19. CDR3s include the opening cysteine and the closing phenylalanine or tryptophan. The D gene is left open where the match is weak. Expanded clones are given a class, and other clones once, few, many or no size at all.

TRBD1	.	TRBV5-1	TRBJ1-4	TGCGCCAGCAGCTTGACTGTCTCAGGGGGTGAAAAACTGTTTTTT	CASSLTVSGGEKLFF
.	once	TRBV15	TRBJ2-5	TGTGCCACCAGCATAGGAAATCAGGGGCAAGAGACCCAGTACTTC	CATSIGNQGQETQYF
.	.	TRBV10-3	TRBJ1-2	TGTGCCATCAGGGGCGGGGGCGACCATGGCTACACCTTC	CAIRGGGDHGYTF
.	.	TRBV27	TRBJ2-7	TGTGCCAGCAGCGGGGGTAGTCCCTACGAGCAGTACTTC	CASSGGSPYEQYF
TRBD2	.	TRBV27	TRBJ2-6	TGTGCCAGCAGTTTGGGAGGGGCTGGGGCCAACGTCCTGACTTTC	CASSLGGAGANVLTF
.	.	TRBV28	TRBJ2-1	TGTGCCAGCATTATGGCAGGTTACAATGAGCAGTTCTTC	CASIMAGYNEQFF
.	.	TRBV5-6	TRBJ1-5	TGTGCCAGCAGTCAACGTCCGGGAAGCAATCAGCCCCAGCATTTT	CASSQRPGSNQPQHF
.	.	TRBV19	TRBJ1-4	TGTGCCAGTAGTATCTTAGGAGGGTCGGGAGGATTCAATGAAAAACTGTTTTTT	CASSILGGSGGFNEKLFF
TRBD1	.	TRBV4-1	TRBJ1-1	TGCGCCAGCAGCCCACGCACGGGACAGGGGGGTGAAGCTTTCTTT	CASSPRTGQGGEAFF
TRBD2	.	TRBV4-1	TRBJ2-3	TGCGCCAGCAGCCAAGTTTTACTAGCGACAGATACGCAGTATTTT	CASSQVLLATDTQYF
TRBD2	.	TRBV19	TRBJ2-1	TGTGCCAGTAGCCCACTAGCGGGAGAACTCTACAATGAGCAGTTCTTC	CASSPLAGELYNEQFF
TRBD1	.	TRBV7-9	TRBJ1-2	TGTGCCAGCAGCACGACAGGGGAGTATGGCTACACCTTC	CASSTTGEYGYTF
TRBD1	.	TRBV27	TRBJ1-5	TGTGCCACCACTTCCCGGGTGACAGGGCCCAATCAGCCCCAGCATTTT	CATTSRVTGPNQPQHF
.	.	TRBV3-1/TRBV3-2	TRBJ2-1	TGTGCCAGCAGCCTACACGGAGCGGGTACGAGCTCCTACAATGAGCAGTTCTTC	CASSLHGAGTSSYNEQFF
TRBD1	.	TRBV10-3	TRBJ2-3	TGTGCCATCAGGAGGACAGGGCCTTCGGCAGATACGCAGTATTTT	CAIRRTGPSADTQYF
.	.	TRBV20-1	TRBJ2-7	TGCAGTGCTAGTGGGAGCAACTACGAGCAGTACTTC	CSASGSNYEQYF
TRBD2	.	TRBV9	TRBJ2-1	TGTGCCAGCAGCCTAGGTAGCGGGAGCATCTACAATGAGCAGTTCTTC	CASSLGSGSIYNEQFF
.	.	TRBV29-1	TRBJ2-1	TGCAGCGTTGATACAGGGATCTCAAATGAGCAGTTCTTC	CSVDTGISNEQFF
.	.	TRBV6-5	TRBJ2-3	TGTGCCAGCAGTTGGCGTGGGGCTGGTGATACGCAGTATTTT	CASSWRGAGDTQYF
TRBD2	.	TRBV19	TRBJ2-3	TGTGCCAGTAGTAGATCGGGGAAGACTAGCGGAGATACGCAGTATTTT	CASSRSGKTSGDTQYF
.	once	TRBV12-5	TRBJ1-1	TGTGCTAGTGCCACATCCCCCCGCACTGAAGCTTTCTTT	CASATSPRTEAFF
TRBD2	.	TRBV6-7	TRBJ2-7	TGTGCCAGCAGTTACATTCCCTCGGGGGGGACCTACGAGCAGTACTTC	CASSYIPSGGTYEQYF
.	.	TRBV2	TRBJ2-7	TGTGCCATTCTCCAACAGATGCCCTACGAGCAGTACTTC	CAILQQMPYEQYF
TRBD1	.	TRBV18	TRBJ2-6	TGTGCCAGCTCGCAGCCGGGACAGGGGAGTGAGGCCAACGTCCTGACTTTC	CASSQPGQGSEANVLTF
TRBD2	.	TRBV3-1/TRBV3-2	TRBJ2-3	TGTGCCAGCAGCCAAGAACTAGCGGGGGTGGGTACGCAGTATTTT	CASSQELAGVGTQYF
TRBD1	few	TRBV7-3	TRBJ2-2	TGTGCCAGCAGCTTAGTTTGGGACAGGGGAAACACCGGGGAGCTGTTTTTT	CASSLVWDRGNTGELFF
TRBD1	few	TRBV11-3	TRBJ2-1	TGTGCCAGCAGCCCCGGGACAGGGGGTTCCGATGAGCAGTTCTTC	CASSPGTGGSDEQFF
.	.	TRBV18	TRBJ1-2	TGTGCCAGCTCACCGGGGGGGGCGACCCCTTATGGCTACACCTTC	CASSPGGATPYGYTF
.	.	TRBV6-2/TRBV6-3	TRBJ1-5	TGTGCCAGCAGTTTCTTCGGGGCAACCACGGGAGAGCCCCAGCATTTT	CASSFFGATTGEPQHF
TRBD2	.	TRBV7-2	TRBJ2-1	TGTGCCAGCAGCCGGGGACTAGCGGGTGTCAATGAGCAGTTCTTC	CASSRGLAGVNEQFF
.	.	TRBV5-6	TRBJ2-2	TGTGCCAGCAGCTTGGCCAGGACAGTAACCGGGGAGCTGTTTTTT	CASSLARTVTGELFF
.	.	TRBV23-1	TRBJ2-1	TGCGCCAGCAGTCAAGGACTTTGGGAGGTCAATGAGCAGTTCTTC	CASSQGLWEVNEQFF
.	.	TRBV28	TRBJ2-2	TGTGCCAGCAGGAAACCCCGGGGGTGGGGCGCCGGGGAGCTGTTTTTT	CASRKPRGWGAGELFF
TRBD1	.	TRBV19	TRBJ1-1	TGTGCCAGTAGTACAAGACAGGGGCTGGCTGAAGCTTTCTTT	CASSTRQGLAEAFF
TRBD1	.	TRBV6-2/TRBV6-3	TRBJ1-1	TGTGCCAGCAGTCAGGCCGGGACAGGGGCCTCGAACACTGAAGCTTTCTTT	CASSQAGTGASNTEAFF
TRBD2	.	TRBV9	TRBJ2-3	TGTGCCAGCAGCGTAGGGCTAGCGGGGTCCGGGACAGATACGCAGTATTTT	CASSVGLAGSGTDTQYF
TRBD2	.	TRBV18	TRBJ2-7	TGTGCCAGCTCGGGACGGCTAGCGGGGGGGAACGAGCAGTACTTC	CASSGRLAGGNEQYF
TRBD2	.	TRBV27	TRBJ2-7	TGTGCCAGCGGCACTGGGGGGGGAAGCTCCTACGAGCAGTACTTC	CASGTGGGSSYEQYF
.	once	TRBV5-1	TRBJ2-3	TGCGCCAGCAGCTTGGGGGACTTCCCTAATATAGATACGCAGTATTTT	CASSLGDFPNIDTQYF
TRBD2	.	TRBV19	TRBJ2-3	TGTGCCAGTAGTATCGGACTAGCGGCGAGCACAGATACGCAGTATTTT	CASSIGLAASTDTQYF
TRBD2	.	TRBV19	TRBJ2-3	TGTGCCAGTAGTTCACATGGGCGGGGGGTAACAGATACGCAGTATTTT	CASSSHGRGVTDTQYF
.	.	TRBV10-3	TRBJ2-2	TGTGCCATCAAGAGGGGGACAAACACCGGGGAGCTGTTTTTT	CAIKRGTNTGELFF
TRBD1	.	TRBV3-1/TRBV3-2	TRBJ1-5	TGTGCCAGCAGCCCTGGACAGGGTAAGGGCCAGCCCCAGCATTTT	CASSPGQGKGQPQHF
.	.	TRBV5-1	TRBJ2-7	TGCGCCAGCAGCTCGAGGCGGGTCTCCTACGAGCAGTACTTC	CASSSRRVSYEQYF
TRBD1	.	TRBV4-2	TRBJ1-2	TGTGCCAGCAGCCCGGGCGGAGGGGGCACAGCTAACTATGGCTACACCTTC	CASSPGGGGTANYGYTF